The source of this TCR beta chain is a study of chemoradiotherapy in HPV16-positive cancers. General observations from the study: HPV-specific T cells were functionally defined from only a couple of HPV16-positive patients. For HPV16-positive patients, expanding HPV-responsive T cells associated with longer recurrence-free survival.

Turning to this clone: Its specificity is unknown.

The CDR3 has 13 residues. Germline CDR1 SNHLY, CDR2 FYNNEI. Deletions cut 5 bases from V and 0 bases from J, with 6 bases between. Samples were taken several times over chemoradiotherapy. Sequencing used immunoSEQ multiplex PCR; TCRdb keeps in-frame clones, though not all of them. Of 55,000 to 85,000 clones listed, 88% are singletons. The rearrangement uses TRBV2 and TRBJ2-3; D is uncertain. The material was blood, obtained from a patient who underwent chemoradiotherapy. The origin of this receptor is a human donor with HPV-associated anogenital cancer. DNA for the CDR3: TGTGCCAGCAGTTCAGGTAGCACAGATACGCAGTATTTT. This codes for CASSSGSTDTQYF.